The rows below give T cell receptor beta chains drawn from one sample of a study of cytomegalovirus exposure and HLA in healthy donors. Some clones are missing from TCRdb's copy, which holds only in-frame ones; the method was immunoSEQ multiplex PCR. The sample carries roughly 120,000 clones, approximately 74% recorded once. Material: PBMCs. These receptors all come from a man aged 35-49 years in good health and CMV-seropositive. The CDR3 runs from the conserved cysteine through the conserved F or W. Each record gives: J gene, D gene, V gene, clone size, CDR3 protein, CDR3 DNA. D genes are given only for firm matches. Clone size appears in some rows only: once, few, many, or a class for an expanded clone.

TRBJ1-4 NA TRBV20-1 NA CVGWAQEKLFF TGCGTGGGTTGGGCCCAGGAAAAACTGTTTTTT
TRBJ2-1 NA TRBV5-4 NA CASSLKGGNEQFF TGTGCCAGCAGCTTGAAAGGGGGCAATGAGCAGTTCTTC
TRBJ1-6 TRBD1 TRBV28 NA CASSFTGDRSPLHF TGTGCCAGCAGTTTTACAGGGGATCGTTCACCCCTCCACTTT
TRBJ2-7 TRBD2 TRBV5-4 NA CASSLGASGRAYEQYF TGTGCCAGCAGCTTGGGGGCTAGCGGGAGGGCCTACGAGCAGTACTTC
TRBJ1-5 TRBD1 TRBV6-6 NA CASSLDRAGNQPQHF TGTGCCAGCAGCCTGGACAGGGCAGGCAATCAGCCCCAGCATTTT
TRBJ1-1 NA TRBV29-1 NA CSSEVGSNTEAFF TGCAGCTCAGAGGTTGGGTCGAACACTGAAGCTTTCTTT
TRBJ1-6 NA TRBV28 few CASSFNRHNSPLHF TGTGCCAGCAGTTTTAACAGGCATAATTCACCCCTCCACTTT
TRBJ1-1 TRBD1 TRBV15 few CATSRVGGGLMNTEAFF TGTGCCACCAGCAGAGTTGGAGGGGGCCTTATGAACACTGAAGCTTTCTTT
TRBJ1-4 NA TRBV30 NA CAWSTRGLPNEKLFF TGTGCCTGGAGTACGCGGGGCCTTCCTAATGAAAAACTGTTTTTT
TRBJ2-5 NA TRBV6-5 NA CVSSYSGHSKETQYF TGTGTCAGCAGTTATTCCGGACACTCCAAAGAGACCCAGTACTTC
TRBJ2-7 TRBD2 TRBV9 NA CASSPRGSGRDEQYF TGTGCCAGCAGCCCACGGGGTAGCGGGAGAGACGAGCAGTACTTC
TRBJ2-5 NA TRBV5-6 once CANLGREKETQYF TGTGCCAACCTGGGCCGGGAAAAAGAGACCCAGTACTTC
TRBJ2-7 TRBD1 TRBV27 NA CASSSSGQGRYEQYF TGTGCCAGCAGTTCCTCTGGACAGGGTCGGTACGAGCAGTACTTC
TRBJ1-2 NA TRBV7-9 NA CASSFDTGNGYTF TGTGCCAGCAGCTTTGATACAGGGAATGGCTACACCTTC
TRBJ1-1 NA TRBV5-1 once CASSLGGLGSTEAFF TGCGCCAGCAGCTTGGGGGGCTTGGGGTCTACTGAAGCTTTCTTT
TRBJ1-6 TRBD1 TRBV7-6 NA CASGTGGSPLHF TGTGCCAGCGGAACAGGGGGATCACCCCTCCACTTT
TRBJ1-6 NA TRBV28 NA CASIEGAYNSPLHF TGTGCCAGCATCGAGGGGGCCTATAATTCACCCCTCCACTTT
TRBJ2-1 TRBD2 TRBV9 few CASSVGPAGGPNEQFF TGTGCCAGCAGCGTAGGCCCGGCGGGAGGGCCCAATGAGCAGTTCTTC
TRBJ1-1 NA TRBV5-1 NA CASSLGHGTEAFF TGCGCCAGCAGCTTGGGGCATGGCACTGAAGCTTTCTTT
TRBJ2-1 NA TRBV5-5 NA CASSFVRELDNEQFF TGTGCCAGCAGCTTCGTACGGGAGCTCGACAATGAGCAGTTCTTC
TRBJ2-1 NA TRBV18 NA CASSPQTLHEQFF TGTGCCAGCTCACCCCAGACTCTTCATGAGCAGTTCTTC
TRBJ2-7 TRBD2 TRBV28 NA CASSLSLTSGGDSYEQYF TGTGCCAGCAGTTTATCCCTCACTAGCGGGGGGGACTCCTACGAGCAGTACTTC
TRBJ2-2 NA TRBV18 NA CASSRRGDIGELFF TGTGCCAGCTCACGAAGAGGGGACATCGGGGAGCTGTTTTTT
TRBJ2-6 NA TRBV28 NA CASSFYRARGANVLTF TGTGCCAGCAGTTTTTACAGGGCGCGTGGGGCCAACGTCCTGACTTTC
TRBJ2-4 NA TRBV9 few CASSGGRTWEDIQYF TGTGCCAGCAGCGGTGGGAGGACATGGGAGGACATTCAGTACTTC
TRBJ2-5 TRBD1 TRBV6-1 NA CASSEAGGQGRSQYF TGTGCCAGCAGTGAAGCGGGGGGACAGGGTCGGTCCCAGTACTTC
TRBJ2-7 TRBD1 TRBV5-6 NA CASSLVTGTGSYEQYF TGTGCCAGCAGCTTGGTCACCGGGACAGGGTCCTACGAGCAGTACTTC
TRBJ2-3 NA TRBV14 NA CASSLALVKTNRRTDTQYF TGTGCCAGCAGCCTGGCCCTAGTCAAAACTAACAGGCGCACAGATACGCAGTATTTT
TRBJ2-1 TRBD2 TRBV5-6 NA CASSFSGGADNEQFF TGTGCCAGCAGCTTTAGCGGGGGTGCTGACAATGAGCAGTTCTTC
TRBJ2-1 NA TRBV27 NA CASSFLANLVPLYNEQFF TGTGCCAGCAGTTTTCTTGCGAATCTCGTCCCCCTCTACAATGAGCAGTTCTTC
TRBJ2-7 TRBD1 TRBV7-6 NA CASSLGSGGEQYF TGTGCCAGCAGCTTAGGCTCAGGGGGCGAGCAGTACTTC
TRBJ2-7 TRBD1 TRBV28 NA CASFPRDRVYEQYF TGTGCCAGCTTCCCCCGGGACAGGGTTTACGAGCAGTACTTC
TRBJ2-1 TRBD1 TRBV4-1 NA CASSPTTGGGQRSYNEQFF TGCGCCAGCAGCCCCACGACAGGGGGGGGTCAACGGTCCTACAATGAGCAGTTCTTC